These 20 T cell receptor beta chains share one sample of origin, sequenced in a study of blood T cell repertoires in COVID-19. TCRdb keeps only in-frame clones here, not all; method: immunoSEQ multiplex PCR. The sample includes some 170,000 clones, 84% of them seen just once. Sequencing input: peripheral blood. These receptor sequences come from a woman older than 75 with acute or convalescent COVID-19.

CDR3 DNA sequence: TGTGCCAGCGCAGCCTACACAGGGACCTCCTCTGGGGCCAACGTCCTGACTTTC. Protein sequence: CASAAYTGTSSGANVLTF. The V and J genes are TRBV18 and TRBJ2-6; tentatively, D is TRBD1 (6 bases). Looked up from germline, CDR1 is KGHSH and CDR2 is LQKENI. The CDR3 contains 18 residues. V dropped 8 bases and J dropped 0 bases, with 20 bases sitting between them.

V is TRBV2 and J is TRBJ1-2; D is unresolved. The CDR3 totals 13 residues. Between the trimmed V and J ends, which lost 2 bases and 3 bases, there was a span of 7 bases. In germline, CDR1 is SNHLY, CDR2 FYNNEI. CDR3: CASSEMRDYGYTF. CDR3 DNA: TGTGCCAGCAGTGAAATGAGGGACTATGGCTACACCTTC.

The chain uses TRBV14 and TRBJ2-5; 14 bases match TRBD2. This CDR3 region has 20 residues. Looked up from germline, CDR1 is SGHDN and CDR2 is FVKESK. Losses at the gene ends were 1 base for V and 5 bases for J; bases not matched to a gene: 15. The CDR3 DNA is TGTGCCAGCAGCCAAGTTTTCGCGACTAGCGGGGGGGACTTCCGGGAGACCCAGTACTTC. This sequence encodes CASSQVFATSGGDFRETQYF.

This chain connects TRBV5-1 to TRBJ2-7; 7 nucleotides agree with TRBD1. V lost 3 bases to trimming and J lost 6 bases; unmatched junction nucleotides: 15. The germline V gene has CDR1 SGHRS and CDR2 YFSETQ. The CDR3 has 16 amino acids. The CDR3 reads CASSSSPSGTAGEQYF. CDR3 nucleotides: TGCGCCAGCAGCTCATCCCCTTCCGGGACAGCAGGCGAGCAGTACTTC.

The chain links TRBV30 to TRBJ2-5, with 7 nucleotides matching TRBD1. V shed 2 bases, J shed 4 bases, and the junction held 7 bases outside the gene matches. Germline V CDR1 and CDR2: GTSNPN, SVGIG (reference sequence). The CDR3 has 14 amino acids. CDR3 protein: CAWSTGQPRETQYF. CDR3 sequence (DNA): TGTGCCTGGAGTACGGGACAGCCCCGAGAGACCCAGTACTTC.

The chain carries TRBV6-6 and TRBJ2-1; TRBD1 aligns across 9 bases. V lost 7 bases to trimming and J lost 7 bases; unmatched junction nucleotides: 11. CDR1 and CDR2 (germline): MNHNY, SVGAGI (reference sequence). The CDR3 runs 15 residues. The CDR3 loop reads CASTLLQGAGNEQFF. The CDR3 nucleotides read TGTGCCAGCACATTACTACAGGGGGCAGGGAATGAGCAGTTCTTC.

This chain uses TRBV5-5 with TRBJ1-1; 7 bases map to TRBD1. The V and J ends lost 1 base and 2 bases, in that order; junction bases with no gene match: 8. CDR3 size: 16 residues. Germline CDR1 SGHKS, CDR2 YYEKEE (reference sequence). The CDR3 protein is CASSLFTGVRNTEAFF. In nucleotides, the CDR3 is TGTGCCAGCAGCTTGTTCACAGGGGTCCGTAACACTGAAGCTTTCTTT.

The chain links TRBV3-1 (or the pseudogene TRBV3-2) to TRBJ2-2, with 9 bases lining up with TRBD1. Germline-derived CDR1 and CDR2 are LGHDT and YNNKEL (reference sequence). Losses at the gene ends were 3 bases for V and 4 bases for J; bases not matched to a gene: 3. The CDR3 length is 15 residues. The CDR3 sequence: CASSQGQGITGELFF. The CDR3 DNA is TGTGCCAGCAGCCAGGGACAGGGAATCACCGGGGAGCTGTTTTTT.

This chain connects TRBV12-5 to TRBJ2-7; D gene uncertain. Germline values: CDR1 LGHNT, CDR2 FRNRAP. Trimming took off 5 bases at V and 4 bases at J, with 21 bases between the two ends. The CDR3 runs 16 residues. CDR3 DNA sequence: TGTGCTAGTGGTCCGACCGTCCCCAAGGTACTATACGAGCAGTACTTC. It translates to CASGPTVPKVLYEQYF.

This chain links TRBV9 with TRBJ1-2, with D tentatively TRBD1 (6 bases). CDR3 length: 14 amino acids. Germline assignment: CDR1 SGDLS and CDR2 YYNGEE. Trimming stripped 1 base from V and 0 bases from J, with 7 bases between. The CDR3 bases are TGTGCCAGCAGCGTATCAGGGGCTAACTATGGCTACACCTTC. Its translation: CASSVSGANYGYTF. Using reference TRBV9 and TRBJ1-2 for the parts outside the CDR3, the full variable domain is DSGVTQTPKHLITATGQRVTLRCSPRSGDLSVYWYQQSLDQGLQFLIQYYNGEERAKGNILERFSAQQFPDLHSELNLSSLELGDSALYFCASSVSGANYGYTFGSGTRLTVV.

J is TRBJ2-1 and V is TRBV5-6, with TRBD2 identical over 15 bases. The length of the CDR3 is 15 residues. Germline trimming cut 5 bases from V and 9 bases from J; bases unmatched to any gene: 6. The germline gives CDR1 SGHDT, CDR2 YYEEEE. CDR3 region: CASSLGTSGRFEQFF. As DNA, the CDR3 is TGTGCCAGCAGTTTAGGGACTAGCGGGAGGTTTGAGCAGTTCTTC.

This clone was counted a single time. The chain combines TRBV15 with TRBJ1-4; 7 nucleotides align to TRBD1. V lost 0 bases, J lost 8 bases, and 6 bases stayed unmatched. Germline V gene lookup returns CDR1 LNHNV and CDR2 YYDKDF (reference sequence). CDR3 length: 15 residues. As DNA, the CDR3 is TGTGCCACCAGCAGAGACCGGGCCAGGGGGGAAAAACTGTTTTTT. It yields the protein CATSRDRARGEKLFF. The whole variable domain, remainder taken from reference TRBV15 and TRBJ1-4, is DAMVIQNPRYQVTQFGKPVTLSCSQTLNHNVMYWYQQKSSQAPKLLFHYYDKDFNNEADTPDNFQSRRPNTSFCFLDIRSPGLGDTAMYLCATSRDRARGEKLFFGSGTQLSVL.

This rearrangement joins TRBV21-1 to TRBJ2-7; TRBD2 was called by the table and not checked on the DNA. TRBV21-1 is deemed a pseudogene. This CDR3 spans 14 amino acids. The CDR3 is CASRAGRRNYEQYF. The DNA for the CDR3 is TGTGCCAGCAGGGCGGGGAGGAGGAACTACGAGCAGTACTTC.

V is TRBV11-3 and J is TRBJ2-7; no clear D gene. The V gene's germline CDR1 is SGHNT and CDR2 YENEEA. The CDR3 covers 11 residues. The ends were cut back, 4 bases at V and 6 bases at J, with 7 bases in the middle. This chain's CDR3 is CASSSTGEQYF. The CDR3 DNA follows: TGTGCCAGCAGCTCCACGGGCGAGCAGTACTTC.

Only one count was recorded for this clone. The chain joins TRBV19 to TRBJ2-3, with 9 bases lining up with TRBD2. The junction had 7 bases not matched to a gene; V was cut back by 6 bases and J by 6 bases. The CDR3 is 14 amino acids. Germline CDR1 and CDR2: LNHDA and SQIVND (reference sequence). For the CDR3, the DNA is TGTGCCAGTAGGCGGGGGGGCCTTGGTGATACGCAGTATTTT. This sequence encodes CASRRGGLGDTQYF. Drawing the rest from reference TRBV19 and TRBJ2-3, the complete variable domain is DGGITQSPKYLFRKEGQNVTLSCEQNLNHDAMYWYRQDPGQGLRLIYYSQIVNDFQKGDIAEGYSVSREKKESFPLTVTSAQKNPTAFYLCASRRGGLGDTQYFGPGTRLTVL.

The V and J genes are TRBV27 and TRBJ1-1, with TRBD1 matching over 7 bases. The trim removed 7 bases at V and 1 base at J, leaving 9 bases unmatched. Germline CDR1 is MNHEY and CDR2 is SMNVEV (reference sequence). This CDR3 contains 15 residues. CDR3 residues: CASKMSDRENTEAFF. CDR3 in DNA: TGTGCCAGCAAGATGTCCGACAGGGAGAACACTGAAGCTTTCTTT.

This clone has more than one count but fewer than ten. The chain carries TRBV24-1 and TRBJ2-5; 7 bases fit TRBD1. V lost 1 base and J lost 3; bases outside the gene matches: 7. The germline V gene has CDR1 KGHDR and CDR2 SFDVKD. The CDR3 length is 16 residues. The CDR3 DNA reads TGTGCCACCAGTGATTTCGCAGAGACAGGGAAAGAGACCCAGTACTTC. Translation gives CATSDFAETGKETQYF.

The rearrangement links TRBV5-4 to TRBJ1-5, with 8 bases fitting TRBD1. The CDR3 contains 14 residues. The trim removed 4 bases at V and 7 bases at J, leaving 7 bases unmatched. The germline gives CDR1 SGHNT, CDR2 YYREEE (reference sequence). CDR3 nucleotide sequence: TGTGCCAGCAGCCTGCAGGGGGCCAGCCAGCCCCAGCATTTT. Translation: CASSLQGASQPQHF.

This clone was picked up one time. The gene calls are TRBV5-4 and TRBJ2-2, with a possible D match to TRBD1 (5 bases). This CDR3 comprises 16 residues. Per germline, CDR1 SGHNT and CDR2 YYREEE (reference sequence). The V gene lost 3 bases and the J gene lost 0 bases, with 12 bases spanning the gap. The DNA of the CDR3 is TGTGCCAGCAGCTATGGGGCGGCGGCGAACACCGGGGAGCTGTTTTTT. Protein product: CASSYGAAANTGELFF.

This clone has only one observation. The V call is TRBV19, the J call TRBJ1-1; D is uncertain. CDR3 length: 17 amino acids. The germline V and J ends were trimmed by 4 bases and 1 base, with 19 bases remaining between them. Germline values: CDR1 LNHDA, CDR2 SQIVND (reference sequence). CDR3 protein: CASSTPPPTRWNTEAFF. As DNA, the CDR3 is TGTGCCAGTAGTACCCCTCCACCCACCAGATGGAACACTGAAGCTTTCTTT.